This T cell receptor beta chain stems from a study of blood T cell repertoires in COVID-19. Original data processing: Quantification of nucleated cells was approximated via reference gene primer amplification. Some clones are missing from TCRdb's copy, which holds only in-frame ones; the method was immunoSEQ multiplex PCR. That table supplies the V and J calls and clone size; D and trimming were determined from the DNA. The sample includes approximately 450,000 clones, 85% to 90% of them seen just once. This clone came up once. The cohort comprised adults aged about 18 to 89 years residing in about two dozen US areas. Grouping used clinical history reported by participants in a survey and questionnaire. Sequencing was performed on PBMCs or T cells enriched from blood (not recorded which). The clonotype originates from a man aged 25 to 45 who had recovered from COVID-19.

The CDR3 is CASGPGQPGSPLHF. CDR3 DNA sequence: TGTGCTAGTGGTCCGGGACAACCGGGTTCACCCCTCCACTTT. This chain uses TRBV12-5 with TRBJ1-6; D is perhaps TRBD1 (6 bases). V shed 5 bases and J shed 9 bases, with 14 bases lying between them. The CDR3 contains 14 residues. The germline gives CDR1 LGHNT, CDR2 FRNRAP.